These 25 T cell receptor beta chains originate from one sample sequenced in a study of control samples from healthy donors and cancer patients. Using immunoSEQ multiplex PCR, the repertoire was profiled, and TCRdb retains in-frame clones only, with some absent. The table lists roughly 98,000 clones, roughly 82% of them singletons. The sequencing sample was made of blood. The source is a woman in her sixties or seventies in good health.

This clone was counted only a few times. The V gene is TRBV2, the J gene TRBJ2-7, with TRBD2 identical over 7 bases. J gave up 0 bases and V 6 bases, and 5 bases lay outside the gene matches. The germline V gene encodes CDR1 SNHLY and CDR2 FYNNEI. CDR3 size: 14 residues. In DNA, the CDR3 is TGTGCCAGCAGCCCGTTAGCGGGCTCCTACGAGCAGTACTTC. Translating it yields CASSPLAGSYEQYF.

The V and J genes are TRBV2 and TRBJ1-5; D uncertain. The CDR3 runs to 14 residues. Trimming cost V 6 bases and J 6 bases, with 15 bases left between them. Germline V gives CDR1 SNHLY, CDR2 FYNNEI. The CDR3 DNA sequence: TGTGCCAGCAGGGGCCCGGGATGGGCTCAGCCCCAGCATTTT. Translating it yields CASRGPGWAQPQHF.

The J gene is TRBJ2-2, the V gene TRBV6-6, with TRBD2 matching 14 bases. Germline V gives CDR1 MNHNY, CDR2 SVGAGI (reference sequence). This CDR3 has 17 amino acids. V was clipped by 5 bases and J by 6 bases; unmatched bases: 8. Written as DNA, the CDR3 is TGTGCCAGCAGTCAGACTAGCGGGAGGGCCGGGGCCGGGGAGCTGTTTTTT. Encoded protein: CASSQTSGRAGAGELFF.

The rearrangement joins TRBV2 to TRBJ1-1, with 12 bases lining up with TRBD1. With 6 bases clipped from V and 5 bases from J, the junction kept 13 bases outside the gene matches. Germline V gives CDR1 SNHLY, CDR2 FYNNEI. This CDR3 has 17 residues. CDR3: CASRDRDRGQSRTEAFF. The CDR3 DNA sequence: TGTGCCAGCAGGGACCGGGACAGGGGGCAGAGTAGGACTGAAGCTTTCTTT.

The chain recombines TRBV5-1 with TRBJ2-3; D uncertain. The CDR3 length is 14 residues. V shed 0 bases and J shed 2 bases, with 7 bases lying between them. CDR1 and CDR2 from the germline V gene are SGHRS and YFSETQ. In nucleotides, the CDR3 is TGCGCCAGCAGCTTGGGACGGCCCACAGATACGCAGTATTTT. Residues: CASSLGRPTDTQYF. Full variable domain (outside the CDR3, taken from reference TRBV5-1 and TRBJ2-3): KAGVTQTPRYLIKTRGQQVTLSCSPISGHRSVSWYQQTPGQGLQFLFEYFSETQRNKGNFPGRFSGRQFSNSRSEMNVSTLELGDSALYLCASSLGRPTDTQYFGPGTRLTVL.

The rearrangement uses TRBV23-1 and TRBJ2-3; D unclear. TRBV23-1 falls under the ORF class, with uncertain function. CDR3 size: 15 residues. The V gene lost 4 bases and the J gene lost 1 base, with 12 bases spanning the gap. The CDR3 DNA is TGCGCCAGCAGTCGTGGGGTCAAGGGCACAGATACGCAGTATTTT. Translating gives CASSRGVKGTDTQYF.

The genes are TRBV10-3 and TRBJ2-1, with TRBD2 identical over 7 bases. Per germline, CDR1 ENHRY and CDR2 SYGVKD. Trimming cost V 7 bases and J 2 bases; bases outside gene matches: 2. The CDR3 extends over 13 amino acids. CDR3 coding DNA: TGTGCCATCATGGCGGGAGCCTACAATGAGCAGTTCTTC. This sequence encodes CAIMAGAYNEQFF.

This chain joins TRBV2 and TRBJ2-2; D is unresolved. The germline V gene encodes CDR1 SNHLY and CDR2 FYNNEI. This CDR3 spans 15 amino acids. Trimming shortened V by 6 bases and J by 2 bases, and 13 bases separated the two germline ends. The CDR3 DNA reads as TGTGCCAGCAGCGGGCGCGTGATCAACACCGGGGAGCTGTTTTTT. Residues: CASSGRVINTGELFF.

CDR3 DNA sequence: TGTGCCAGCAGCTTACAGGGGACCTCCTACGAGCAGTACTTC. Amino acid sequence: CASSLQGTSYEQYF. The genes are TRBV5-6 and TRBJ2-7; 7 nucleotides line up with TRBD1. The germline CDR1 and CDR2 sequences are SGHDT and YYEEEE. This CDR3 has 14 amino acids. J gave up 0 bases and V 2 bases, and 2 bases lay outside the gene matches. The full variable domain, with the rest looked up from reference TRBV5-6 and TRBJ2-7, is DAGVTQSPTHLIKTRGQQVTLRCSPKSGHDTVSWYQQALGQGPQFIFQYYEEEERQRGNFPDRFSGHQFPNYSSELNVNALLLGDSALYLCASSLQGTSYEQYFGPGTRLTVT.

The chain joins TRBV7-2 to TRBJ1-6, with D unresolved. CDR1 and CDR2 from the germline V gene are SGHTA and FQGNSA. V lost 1 base and J 5 bases, leaving 6 bases between the germline ends. The CDR3 length is 14 residues. The CDR3 loop is CASSLDSHNSPLHF. CDR3 DNA sequence: TGTGCCAGCAGCTTAGACAGCCATAATTCACCCCTCCACTTT.

Relative to its sample, this clone is medium-sized. The chain has TRBV5-4 and TRBJ1-4; D remains ambiguous. V was clipped by 0 bases and J by 11 bases, with 8 bases between them. This CDR3 has 12 amino acids. In germline, CDR1 is SGHNT, CDR2 YYREEE (reference sequence). The CDR3 DNA follows: TGTGCCAGCAGCTTGGGTTTTGGGAAACTGTTTTTT. Translating it yields CASSLGFGKLFF.

The chain has TRBV15 and TRBJ2-7, with 13 bases fitting TRBD2. The junction had 21 bases not matched to a gene; V was cut back by 0 bases and J by 7 bases. Looked up from germline, CDR1 is LNHNV and CDR2 is YYDKDF (reference sequence). The CDR3 runs 21 residues. In DNA, the CDR3 is TGTGCCACCAGCAGAGATCCCGTGGATGACCTACTAGCGGGGGGGCCCCGGGAGCAGTACTTC. Amino acids: CATSRDPVDDLLAGGPREQYF.

This chain connects TRBV5-1 to TRBJ2-7; 7 positions match TRBD1. Trimming at V came to 4 bases and at J to 3 bases, leaving 4 bases not matched to a gene. The CDR3 is 13 residues long. Germline CDR1 and CDR2: SGHRS and YFSETQ. CDR3 in DNA: TGCGCCAGCAGCACGGGACAGCTCTACGAGCAGTACTTC. Translated, it gives CASSTGQLYEQYF.

This clone was observed once. The CDR3 DNA is TGTGCCAGCGAGGAGACAAACACCATATATTTT. Residues: CASEETNTIYF. The chain employs TRBV3-1 (or the pseudogene TRBV3-2) and TRBJ1-3; D is unresolved. The germline V and J ends were trimmed by 8 bases and 6 bases, with 8 bases remaining between them. The CDR3 extends over 11 amino acids. The germline V gene has CDR1 LGHDT and CDR2 YNNKEL (reference sequence).

The genes are TRBV6-2 or TRBV6-3 and TRBJ2-7; TRBD1 might be the D (6 bases). Germline V gives CDR1 MNHEY, CDR2 SVGEGT. Trimming stripped 6 bases from V and 3 bases from J, with 15 bases between. This CDR3 comprises 14 residues. For the CDR3, the DNA is TGTGCCAGCAGCCCGGGACACCTTCACTACGAGCAGTACTTC. It specifies CASSPGHLHYEQYF.

The chain is built from TRBV7-2 and TRBJ1-1; D might be TRBD1 (6 bases). V was clipped by 4 bases and J by 1 base, with 7 bases between them. The CDR3 has 13 amino acids. The germline gives CDR1 SGHTA, CDR2 FQGNSA. The CDR3 protein is CASSSDRNTEAFF. CDR3 coding DNA: TGTGCCAGCAGCTCGGACAGGAACACTGAAGCTTTCTTT. Complete variable domain (other parts from reference TRBV7-2 and TRBJ1-1): GAGVSQSPSNKVTEKGKDVELRCDPISGHTALYWYRQSLGQGLEFLIYFQGNSAPDKSGLPSDRFSAERTGGSVSTLTIQRTQQEDSAVYLCASSSDRNTEAFFGQGTRLTVV.

This clone was detected only a few times. V usage is TRBV3-1 (or the pseudogene TRBV3-2) and J usage is TRBJ1-1; D remains unclear. Looked up from germline, CDR1 is LGHDT and CDR2 is YNNKEL (reference sequence). V dropped 1 base and J dropped 1 base, with 10 bases sitting between them. The CDR3 length is 15 residues. The CDR3 here is CASSQVGGRNTEAFF. The CDR3 region has the DNA TGTGCCAGCAGCCAAGTTGGAGGGAGGAACACTGAAGCTTTCTTT.

This chain joins TRBV7-6 and TRBJ2-7; TRBD1 agrees at 9 bases. Per the germline V gene, CDR1 is SGHVS and CDR2 is FNYEAQ. The CDR3 loop spans 14 amino acids. The trim removed 1 base at V and 4 bases at J, leaving 2 bases unmatched. The CDR3 nucleotides read TGTGCCAGCAGCTTAGGGACAGGGGCATACGAGCAGTACTTC. Encoded protein: CASSLGTGAYEQYF.

The V and J genes are TRBV15 and TRBJ1-1; 8 bases map to TRBD1. V was clipped by 0 bases and J by 2 bases; unmatched bases: 14. The CDR3 contains 19 residues. The germline V gene has CDR1 LNHNV and CDR2 YYDKDF (reference sequence). The CDR3 sequence: CATSRERATGGASNTEAFF. The CDR3 DNA sequence: TGTGCCACCAGCAGAGAGCGTGCTACAGGGGGGGCTTCTAACACTGAAGCTTTCTTT.

CDR3 sequence reads: CATSSGEGYTQYF. For the CDR3, the DNA is TGTGCCACCAGCAGCGGTGAAGGTTATACCCAGTACTTC. The rearrangement links TRBV15 to TRBJ2-5; D unresolved. There are 13 residues in the CDR3. With 3 bases removed from V and 8 bases from J, the gap between germline ends came to 13 bases. The germline V gene encodes CDR1 LNHNV and CDR2 YYDKDF (reference sequence).

This clone was detected only once. V is TRBV14 and J is TRBJ2-2; 13 nucleotides agree with TRBD2. V shed 5 bases and J 8 bases; nucleotides not matched to a gene: 8. Germline loops: CDR1 SGHDN, CDR2 FVKESK. There are 16 residues in the CDR3. As DNA, the CDR3 is TGTGCCAGCAGCGGACGACTAGCGGGAGGAGCTGGGGAGCTGTTTTTT. This encodes CASSGRLAGGAGELFF.

This clone was seen just once. The genes are TRBV11-2 and TRBJ1-2; a weak D match, TRBD1 (6 bases). From germline, CDR1 is SGHAT and CDR2 FQNNGV. The V end was cut by 3 bases, the J end by 7 bases, with 12 bases between. This CDR3 has 13 residues. CDR3 residues: CASSLGGEGGYTF. The DNA of the CDR3 is TGTGCCAGCAGCTTGGGGGGCGAGGGTGGCTACACCTTC. Full variable domain (outside the CDR3, taken from reference TRBV11-2 and TRBJ1-2): EAGVAQSPRYKIIEKRQSVAFWCNPISGHATLYWYQQILGQGPKLLIQFQNNGVVDDSQLPKDRFSAERLKGVDSTLKIQPAKLEDSAVYLCASSLGGEGGYTFGSGTRLTVV.

This chain uses TRBV4-3 with TRBJ2-7; D ambiguous. Germline CDR1 is LGHNA and CDR2 is YSLEER. This CDR3 has 15 amino acids. Trimming left V 3 bases short and J 2 bases short, with 14 bases between. The CDR3 region is CASSQDRAVTYEQYF. The CDR3 bases are TGCGCCAGCAGCCAGGACCGGGCCGTTACCTACGAGCAGTACTTC.

The J gene is TRBJ2-5, the V gene TRBV18; 7 nucleotides align to TRBD2. Losses at the gene ends were 6 bases for V and 3 bases for J; bases not matched to a gene: 4. Germline V gives CDR1 KGHSH, CDR2 LQKENI. The CDR3 sequence is 13 residues long. The CDR3 nucleotides are TGTGCCAGCTCCCGTGGGAGGGAAGAGACCCAGTACTTC. Protein product: CASSRGREETQYF.

The V gene is TRBV2, the J gene TRBJ1-1, with a tentative D call TRBD1 (5 bases). The CDR3 is 14 amino acids. Trimming shortened V by 2 bases and J by 7 bases, and 14 bases separated the two germline ends. Germline V CDR1 and CDR2: SNHLY, FYNNEI. DNA for the CDR3: TGTGCCAGCAGTGAACAGGGCAGGTTCGATGAAGCTTTCTTT. Amino acid sequence: CASSEQGRFDEAFF.